Shown below are 14 T cell receptor beta chains from a single sample sequenced in a study of shared clonotypes between healthy human individuals. Sequencing used immunoSEQ multiplex PCR; TCRdb keeps in-frame clones, though not all of them. Of 950,000 to 1,300,000 clones listed, roughly 75% are singletons. Sequencing was performed on memory CD4+ T cells sorted from blood. The subset here: CD45RA-negative fraction. These receptors were obtained from a man between 18 and 35 years old in good health.

This sequence joins TRBV10-1 and TRBJ2-3, with 7 bases lining up with TRBD1. CDR3 length equals 13 residues. The germline gives CDR1 WNHNN, CDR2 SYGVQD (reference sequence). The ends lost 3 bases at V and 5 bases at J; junction bases unmatched: 2. The CDR3, as DNA: TGCGCCAGCAGTGAACAGGGGAGAGATACGCAGTATTTT. Translated: CASSEQGRDTQYF.

The CDR3: CASSAVVGYEQYF. The CDR3 nucleotides are TGCGCCAGCAGTGCCGTGGTGGGATACGAGCAGTACTTC. The chain carries TRBV10-1 and TRBJ2-7; no clear D gene. V was clipped by 4 bases and J by 4 bases, with 11 bases between them. Germline CDR1 is WNHNN and CDR2 is SYGVQD (reference sequence). The CDR3 loop spans 13 amino acids.

The table lists this clone with a count of one. V gene TRBV7-9 combines with J gene TRBJ2-5; 9 bases line up with TRBD2. This CDR3 comprises 14 residues. CDR1 SEHNR and CDR2 FQNEAQ come from the germline V gene (reference sequence). V dropped 6 bases and J dropped 5; count of bases not matched to a gene: 7. In nucleotides, the CDR3 is TGTGCCAGCAGAGATAGCGGGAGATTGGAGACCCAGTACTTC. Translation: CASRDSGRLETQYF.

This clone was seen only a few times. The gene calls are TRBV29-1 and TRBJ1-1; D uncertain. The germline CDR1 and CDR2 sequences are SQVTM and ANQGSEA. V was pared by 5 bases and J by 3 bases, with 7 bases between. This CDR3 is built from 11 residues. The CDR3 sequence is CSVSLDTEAFF. DNA of the CDR3: TGCAGCGTTTCCCTGGACACTGAAGCTTTCTTT.

The rearrangement uses TRBV7-2 and TRBJ1-5; D gene unclear. The V gene's germline CDR1 is SGHTA and CDR2 FQGNSA. V was shortened by 4 bases and J by 4 bases, with 8 bases between the two germline ends. CDR3 length: 13 residues. DNA of the CDR3: TGTGCCAGCAGCTCCTTGATTAATCAGCCCCAGCATTTT. Its translation is CASSSLINQPQHF. Drawing the rest from reference TRBV7-2 and TRBJ1-5, the complete variable domain is GAGVSQSPSNKVTEKGKDVELRCDPISGHTALYWYRQSLGQGLEFLIYFQGNSAPDKSGLPSDRFSAERTGGSVSTLTIQRTQQEDSAVYLCASSSLINQPQHFGDGTRLSIL.

Concerning this clone itself: Distinct nucleotide sequences in the sample also encode this CDR3. V usage is TRBV5-6 and J usage is TRBJ2-1; no clear D. Trimming cost V 4 bases and J 3 bases, with 2 bases left between them. The germline V gene encodes CDR1 SGHDT and CDR2 YYEEEE. CDR3 length equals 11 residues. The CDR3 here is CASSVYNEQFF. The CDR3 coding sequence is TGTGCCAGCAGCGTCTACAATGAGCAGTTCTTC.

The chain has TRBV10-3 and TRBJ1-1, with a tentative D call TRBD1 (5 bases). Germline V gene data show CDR1 as ENHRY and CDR2 as SYGVKD. Trimming took 4 bases from V and 2 from J, leaving 11 bases between them. This CDR3 comprises 14 residues. CDR3 residues: CAISAPGPNTEAFF. The CDR3 nucleotides are TGTGCCATCAGTGCCCCAGGGCCAAACACTGAAGCTTTCTTT.

A remark on this clone: Other DNA sequences from this sample encode an identical CDR3 as well. The chain combines TRBV11-2 with TRBJ1-1; 9 positions match TRBD1. V shed 4 bases and J 4 bases; nucleotides not matched to a gene: 4. The CDR3 totals 14 residues. CDR1 is SGHAT and CDR2 is FQNNGV in the germline V gene. As DNA, the CDR3 is TGTGCCAGCAGCTCACAGGGGGCAGGCACTGAAGCTTTCTTT. It specifies CASSSQGAGTEAFF.

The V call is TRBV30, the J call TRBJ2-1; D is tentatively TRBD1 or TRBD2 (5 bases each). This CDR3 is built from 14 residues. The germline V and J ends were trimmed by 8 bases and 6 bases, with 20 bases remaining between them. The germline CDR1 and CDR2 sequences are GTSNPN and SVGIG (reference sequence). Written as DNA, the CDR3 is TGTGCCGGAGCATGGGGGAGAAGGGGCAATGAGCAGTTCTTC. Translation: CAGAWGRRGNEQFF.

The rearrangement joins TRBV19 to TRBJ1-1, with D unresolved. This CDR3 comprises 14 residues. Germline V lookup: CDR1 LNHDA, CDR2 SQIVND (reference sequence). V was shortened by 3 bases and J by 7 bases, with 15 bases between the two germline ends. CDR3 in amino acids: CASSIGWQNNEAFF. For the CDR3, the DNA is TGTGCCAGTAGTATCGGTTGGCAGAATAATGAAGCTTTCTTT. Supplemented by reference TRBV19 and TRBJ1-1, the full variable domain reads DGGITQSPKYLFRKEGQNVTLSCEQNLNHDAMYWYRQDPGQGLRLIYYSQIVNDFQKGDIAEGYSVSREKKESFPLTVTSAQKNPTAFYLCASSIGWQNNEAFFGQGTRLTVV.

This chain links TRBV10-2 with TRBJ2-3; D unclear. The CDR3 has 15 residues. Trimming removed 6 bases from V and 0 bases from J, with 13 bases in between. Looked up from germline, CDR1 is WSHSY and CDR2 is SAAADI. The DNA for the CDR3 is TGCGCCAGCAGCTCTTCGCGGATTAGCACAGATACGCAGTATTTT. Amino acids: CASSSSRISTDTQYF.

The rearrangement joins TRBV2 to TRBJ2-5; D is undetermined. The CDR3 has 12 residues. Germline V gives CDR1 SNHLY, CDR2 FYNNEI. V was pared by 8 bases and J by 0 bases, with 7 bases between. CDR3 sequence (DNA): TGTGCCAGCGACCGGGACCAAGAGACCCAGTACTTC. Translation gives CASDRDQETQYF. The complete variable domain, with remaining parts taken from reference TRBV2 and TRBJ2-5, reads EPEVTQTPSHQVTQMGQEVILRCVPISNHLYFYWYRQILGQKVEFLVSFYNNEISEKSEIFDDQFSVERPDGSNFTLKIRSTKLEDSAMYFCASDRDQETQYFGPGTRLLVL.

The V gene is TRBV14, the J gene TRBJ1-2; D is unresolved. Germline CDR1 and CDR2: SGHDN and FVKESK. V was shortened by 2 bases and J by 4 bases, with 14 bases between the two germline ends. The CDR3 runs 15 residues. The CDR3 reads CASSQFQDGPYGYTF. The CDR3 DNA follows: TGTGCCAGCAGCCAATTCCAGGACGGACCCTATGGCTACACCTTC. Full variable domain (outside the CDR3, taken from reference TRBV14 and TRBJ1-2): EAGVTQFPSHSVIEKGQTVTLRCDPISGHDNLYWYRRVMGKEIKFLLHFVKESKQDESGMPNNRFLAERTGGTYSTLKVQPAELEDSGVYFCASSQFQDGPYGYTFGSGTRLTVV.

V gene TRBV7-9 combines with J gene TRBJ2-1; 7 nucleotides line up with TRBD2. This CDR3 contains 14 residues. With V trimmed by 3 bases and J by 6 bases, 5 bases remained unmatched. Germline V lookup: CDR1 SEHNR, CDR2 FQNEAQ (reference sequence). CDR3 sequence reads: CASSFGGSGNEQFF. The CDR3 nucleotides read TGTGCCAGCAGCTTCGGCGGGAGTGGCAATGAGCAGTTCTTC.